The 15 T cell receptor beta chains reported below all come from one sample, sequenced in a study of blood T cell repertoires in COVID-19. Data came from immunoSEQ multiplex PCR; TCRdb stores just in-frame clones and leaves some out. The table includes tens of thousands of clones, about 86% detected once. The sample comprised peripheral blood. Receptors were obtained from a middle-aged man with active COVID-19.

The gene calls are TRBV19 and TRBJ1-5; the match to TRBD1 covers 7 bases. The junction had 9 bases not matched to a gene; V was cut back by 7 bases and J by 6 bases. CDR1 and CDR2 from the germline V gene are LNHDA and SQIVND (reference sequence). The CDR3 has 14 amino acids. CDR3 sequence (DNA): TGTGCCAGTAACCCAGGGGGGACTGGTCAGCCCCAGCATTTT. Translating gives CASNPGGTGQPQHF.

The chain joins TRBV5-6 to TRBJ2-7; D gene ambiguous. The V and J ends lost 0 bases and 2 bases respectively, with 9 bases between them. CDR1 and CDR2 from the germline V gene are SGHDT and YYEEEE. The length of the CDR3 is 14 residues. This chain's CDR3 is CASSLGSGPYEQYV. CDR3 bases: TGTGCCAGCAGCTTGGGTTCAGGTCCCTACGAGCAGTACGTC.

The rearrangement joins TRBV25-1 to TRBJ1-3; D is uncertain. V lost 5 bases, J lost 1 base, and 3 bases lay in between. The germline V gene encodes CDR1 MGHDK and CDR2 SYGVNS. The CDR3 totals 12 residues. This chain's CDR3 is CASSPSGNTIYF. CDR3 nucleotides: TGTGCCAGCAGTCCGTCTGGAAACACCATATATTTT.

CDR3 sequence: CASALGTSTDTQYF. The CDR3 bases are TGTGCCAGCGCCCTAGGGACTAGTACAGATACGCAGTATTTT. The chain uses TRBV7-3 and TRBJ2-3, with 8 bases that match TRBD2. The V gene end was trimmed by 8 bases and the J gene end by 3 bases; junction bases not matched to a gene: 7. Germline lookup yields CDR1 SGHTA and CDR2 FQGTGA. The CDR3 runs to 14 residues.

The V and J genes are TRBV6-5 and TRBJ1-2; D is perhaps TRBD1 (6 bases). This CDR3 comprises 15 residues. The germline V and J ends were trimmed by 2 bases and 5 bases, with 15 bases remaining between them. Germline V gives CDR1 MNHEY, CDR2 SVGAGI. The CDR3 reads CASSYTGTQFYGYTF. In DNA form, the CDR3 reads TGTGCCAGCAGTTACACGGGGACACAGTTTTATGGCTACACCTTC.

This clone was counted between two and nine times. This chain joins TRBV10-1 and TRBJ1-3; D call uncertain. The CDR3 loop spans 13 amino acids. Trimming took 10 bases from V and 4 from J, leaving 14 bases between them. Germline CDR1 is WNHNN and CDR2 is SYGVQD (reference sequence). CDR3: CAIMGTLGNTIYF. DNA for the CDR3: TGCGCCATCATGGGCACCTTGGGAAACACCATATATTTT.

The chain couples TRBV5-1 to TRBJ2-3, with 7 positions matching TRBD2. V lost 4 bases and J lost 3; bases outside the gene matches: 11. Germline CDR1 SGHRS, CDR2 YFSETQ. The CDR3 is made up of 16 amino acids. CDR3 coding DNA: TGCGCCAGCAGCCCATCCGGTAGCGGGCTGACAGATACGCAGTATTTT. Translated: CASSPSGSGLTDTQYF. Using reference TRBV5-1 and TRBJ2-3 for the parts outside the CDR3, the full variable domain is KAGVTQTPRYLIKTRGQQVTLSCSPISGHRSVSWYQQTPGQGLQFLFEYFSETQRNKGNFPGRFSGRQFSNSRSEMNVSTLELGDSALYLCASSPSGSGLTDTQYFGPGTRLTVL.

CDR3 loop: CATSRDTGSYNEQFF. CDR3 coding DNA: TGTGCCACCAGCAGAGACACAGGGTCCTACAATGAGCAGTTCTTC. The chain has TRBV15 and TRBJ2-1; possibly TRBD1 for D (6 bases). V was trimmed by 0 bases and J by 1 base, leaving 7 bases between them. This CDR3 is built from 15 residues. The germline V gene encodes CDR1 LNHNV and CDR2 YYDKDF (reference sequence).

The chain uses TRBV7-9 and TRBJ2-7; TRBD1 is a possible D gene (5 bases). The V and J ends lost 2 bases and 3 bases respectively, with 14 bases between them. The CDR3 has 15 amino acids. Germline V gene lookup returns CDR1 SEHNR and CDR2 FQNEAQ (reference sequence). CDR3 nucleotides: TGTGCCAGCAGCTTACAAGGGGCCCTCATCTACGAGCAGTACTTC. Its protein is CASSLQGALIYEQYF.

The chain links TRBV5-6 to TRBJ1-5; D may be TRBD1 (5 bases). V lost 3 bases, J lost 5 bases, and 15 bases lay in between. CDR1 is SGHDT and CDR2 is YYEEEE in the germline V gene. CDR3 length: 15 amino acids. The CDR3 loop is CASSSAGEWDQPQHF. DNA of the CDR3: TGTGCCAGCAGCTCGGCGGGGGAGTGGGATCAGCCCCAGCATTTT.

The CDR3 DNA reads TGTGCCAGCAGTGTTTCCGGGACAGGAGGCACTGAAGCTTTCTTT. The encoded protein is CASSVSGTGGTEAFF. The chain uses TRBV27 and TRBJ1-1; 8 bases align to TRBD1. The CDR3 contains 15 residues. Losses at the gene ends were 5 bases for V and 4 bases for J; bases not matched to a gene: 9. Germline V gene data show CDR1 as MNHEY and CDR2 as SMNVEV (reference sequence).

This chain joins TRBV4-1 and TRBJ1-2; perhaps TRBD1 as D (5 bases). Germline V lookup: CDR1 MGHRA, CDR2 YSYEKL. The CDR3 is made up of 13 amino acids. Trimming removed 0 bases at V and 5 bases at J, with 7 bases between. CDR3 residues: CASSQEGGYGYTF. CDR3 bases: TGCGCCAGCAGCCAAGAGGGGGGGTATGGCTACACCTTC.

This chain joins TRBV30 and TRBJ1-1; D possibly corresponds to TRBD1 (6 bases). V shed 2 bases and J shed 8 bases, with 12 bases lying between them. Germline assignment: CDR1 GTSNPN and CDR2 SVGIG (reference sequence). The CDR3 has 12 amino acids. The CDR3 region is CAWSSRTAEAFF. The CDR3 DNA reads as TGTGCCTGGAGTTCCCGGACAGCCGAAGCTTTCTTT.

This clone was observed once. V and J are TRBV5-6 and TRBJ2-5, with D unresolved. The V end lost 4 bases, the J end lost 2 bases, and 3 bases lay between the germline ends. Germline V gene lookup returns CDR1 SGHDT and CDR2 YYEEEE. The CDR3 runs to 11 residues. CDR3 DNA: TGTGCCAGCAGCCTTCAAGAGACCCAGTACTTC. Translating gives CASSLQETQYF.

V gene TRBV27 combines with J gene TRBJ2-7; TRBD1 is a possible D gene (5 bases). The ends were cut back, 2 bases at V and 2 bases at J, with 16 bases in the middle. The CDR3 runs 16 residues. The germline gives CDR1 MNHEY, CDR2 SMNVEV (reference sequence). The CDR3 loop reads CASSLRGGPGPYEQYF. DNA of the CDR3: TGTGCCAGCAGTTTAAGGGGCGGCCCAGGTCCCTACGAGCAGTACTTC.